This TCR beta chain was recovered during a study of T cell responses to AZD1222 COVID-19 vaccine. The study's findings and limits: Seropositive AZD1222 recipients at baseline numbered only 6 or 7.

Method: immunoSEQ multiplex PCR; TCRdb's copy keeps in-frame clones and lacks some. The sample records under 150,000 clones, roughly 87% being singletons. About this clone itself: Antigen: not known.

The TCR comes from an adult who received the AZD1222 COVID-19 vaccine. The starting material was peripheral blood, obtained 28 days after the second AZD1222 dose.

CDR3 nucleotides: TGTGCCAGCAGTTACTCGGCCAGGTCTACTAACTATGGCTACACCTTC. Residues: CASSYSARSTNYGYTF. The genes are TRBV6-5 and TRBJ1-2; the D is unclear. CDR1 and CDR2 from the germline V gene are MNHEY and SVGAGI. The CDR3 is made up of 16 amino acids. Trimming shortened V by 0 bases and J by 0 bases, and 11 bases separated the two germline ends.